These T cell receptor beta chains were read from a single sample in a study of blood T cell repertoires in COVID-19. The method was immunoSEQ multiplex PCR; TCRdb's version includes in-frame clones alone and lacks a portion of them. The sample holds 110,000 or so clones; approximately 84% are singletons and the top ten take around 3.3%. Sequenced input: peripheral blood. These TCRs come from a man aged 40-49 years with acute or convalescent COVID-19. Each CDR3 is given with its conserved first and last residue. The D gene is left open where the match is weak.

V gene	CDR3 length	D gene	J gene	CDR3 protein
TRBV10-3	13	-	TRBJ2-5	CAIVSDKQETQYF
TRBV6-2/TRBV6-3	14	-	TRBJ2-3	CASSPVSSTDTQYF
TRBV10-3	9	-	TRBJ2-2	CATSGELFF
TRBV7-2	12	-	TRBJ2-7	CASSSLSRGQYF
TRBV19	14	-	TRBJ1-1	CASSIDSVQRKAFF
TRBV18	16	TRBD1	TRBJ1-2	CASEKRDRSLNYGYTF
TRBV5-4	14	TRBD1	TRBJ1-1	CASTFGQGNTEAFF
TRBV24-1	15	TRBD1	TRBJ2-3	CATSDPGTVLDTQYF
TRBV27	14	-	TRBJ1-1	CASRDDGGNTEAFF
TRBV2	14	-	TRBJ2-1	CASSRKGDYNEQFF
TRBV12-3/TRBV12-4	11	-	TRBJ2-5	CASSNQETQYF